Below are 22 T cell receptor beta chains sequenced from a single sample in a study of shared clonotypes between healthy human individuals. Naive CD8 cells comprised CD45RO-negative, CCR7-positively selected cells, excluding terminally differentiated effector memory CD45RA+ cells. Repertoires were generated with immunoSEQ multiplex PCR, while TCRdb's copy carries only in-frame clones and drops some. This table has about 580,000 clones, roughly 98% appearing once. The sample was naive CD8+ T cells sorted from blood. These receptors were obtained from a man younger than 45 in good health.

V gene TRBV4-1 combines with J gene TRBJ2-7; possibly TRBD2 for D (5 bases). The CDR3 runs to 13 residues. Trimming pared 4 bases from V and 5 bases from J, leaving 12 bases between. Germline assignment: CDR1 MGHRA and CDR2 YSYEKL. This chain's CDR3 is CASSLGISNEQYF. The CDR3 bases are TGCGCCAGCAGCCTCGGGATTTCCAACGAGCAGTACTTC.

The gene calls are TRBV7-9 and TRBJ2-1, with 7 bases identical to TRBD2. Germline values: CDR1 SEHNR, CDR2 FQNEAQ (reference sequence). The length of the CDR3 is 15 residues. With V trimmed by 0 bases and J by 7 bases, 6 bases remained unmatched. Here the CDR3 DNA reads TGTGCCAGCAGCTTAGCGGGAGGGCCGGGGAATGAGCAGTTCTTC. Its translation is CASSLAGGPGNEQFF.

The chain employs TRBV29-1 and TRBJ2-1; 7 nucleotides match TRBD2. CDR3 length equals 15 residues. V shed 3 bases, J shed 7 bases, and the junction held 12 bases outside the gene matches. Germline V gene sequence: CDR1 SQVTM, CDR2 ANQGSEA. CDR3 nucleotide sequence: TGCAGCGTTGATCGGCGGGAGCCTGTATGGAATGAGCAGTTCTTC. Translation: CSVDRREPVWNEQFF.

The genes are TRBV5-1 and TRBJ2-4, with a possible D match to TRBD1 (6 bases). Germline assignment: CDR1 SGHRS and CDR2 YFSETQ. Trimming took 3 bases from V and 5 from J, leaving 18 bases between them. The CDR3 consists of 16 residues. The CDR3 sequence: CASSSRDTDGENIQYF. Written as DNA, the CDR3 is TGCGCCAGCAGCTCCCGGGACACTGACGGGGAAAACATTCAGTACTTC.

This clone came up once. The V gene is TRBV28, the J gene TRBJ2-7; a weak D match, TRBD1 (7 bases). In germline, CDR1 is MDHEN, CDR2 SYDVKM. The ends were cut back, 5 bases at V and 3 bases at J, with 14 bases in the middle. The CDR3 length is 14 residues. CDR3 nucleotides: TGTGCCAGCAGTGTCTTCAGGGGGGACTACGAGCAGTACTTC. Translated: CASSVFRGDYEQYF. The full variable domain, in which reference TRBV28 and TRBJ2-7 provide the parts outside the CDR3, is DVKVTQSSRYLVKRTGEKVFLECVQDMDHENMFWYRQDPGLGLRLIYFSYDVKMKEKGDIPEGYSVSREKKERFSLILESASTNQTSMYLCASSVFRGDYEQYFGPGTRLTVT.

This clone was recorded only once. The chain combines TRBV4-2 with TRBJ1-5, with 11 bases that match TRBD1. V dropped 5 bases and J dropped 7; count of bases not matched to a gene: 7. Germline loops: CDR1 LGHNA, CDR2 YNFKEQ. The CDR3 length is 15 residues. The CDR3 DNA is TGTGCCAGCAGCTCGCCGGGACAGGGGGAACAGCCCCAGCATTTT. The encoded protein is CASSSPGQGEQPQHF.

This chain uses TRBV29-1 with TRBJ2-2; tentatively, D is TRBD1 (6 bases). Germline CDR1 is SQVTM and CDR2 is ANQGSEA. The length of the CDR3 is 15 residues. Trimming stripped 4 bases from V and 6 bases from J, with 18 bases between. CDR3 sequence reads: CSVGQQGSVSGELFF. The CDR3 DNA sequence: TGCAGCGTTGGACAGCAGGGGTCCGTTTCCGGGGAGCTGTTTTTT.

This clone was seen just once. CDR3 coding DNA: TGCGCCAGCAGCCCCGGTACAGGGGGAATATACGAGCAGTACTTC. The encoded protein is CASSPGTGGIYEQYF. This chain links TRBV5-1 with TRBJ2-7; 8 positions agree with TRBD1. The V gene end was trimmed by 4 bases and the J gene end by 4 bases; junction bases not matched to a gene: 10. CDR1 SGHRS and CDR2 YFSETQ come from the germline V gene. The CDR3 has 15 amino acids. The whole variable domain, remainder taken from reference TRBV5-1 and TRBJ2-7, is KAGVTQTPRYLIKTRGQQVTLSCSPISGHRSVSWYQQTPGQGLQFLFEYFSETQRNKGNFPGRFSGRQFSNSRSEMNVSTLELGDSALYLCASSPGTGGIYEQYFGPGTRLTVT.

The J gene is TRBJ2-5, the V gene TRBV5-1, with 9 bases matching TRBD1. The germline V gene has CDR1 SGHRS and CDR2 YFSETQ. This CDR3 has 14 amino acids. Trimming cost V 4 bases and J 5 bases; bases outside gene matches: 6. CDR3 bases: TGCGCCAGCAGCCCAGGGACAGGGACCGAGACCCAGTACTTC. It yields the protein CASSPGTGTETQYF.

The chain joins TRBV11-2 to TRBJ2-7; D possibly corresponds to TRBD1 (5 bases). V lost 6 bases and J lost 2, with 11 bases in between. CDR1 SGHAT and CDR2 FQNNGV come from the germline V gene. CDR3 length: 13 residues. The CDR3 is CASSQGKPYEQYF. The CDR3 nucleotides read TGTGCCAGCAGTCAGGGTAAACCCTACGAGCAGTACTTC.

This chain joins TRBV29-1 and TRBJ2-1, with TRBD2 matching over 13 bases. The CDR3 covers 15 residues. Germline assignment: CDR1 SQVTM and CDR2 ANQGSEA. Trimming took 3 bases from V and 6 from J; bases not matched to a gene: 5. The CDR3 loop reads CSVDGLAGVTNEQFF. For the CDR3, the DNA is TGCAGCGTTGACGGACTAGCGGGAGTTACCAATGAGCAGTTCTTC.

The chain has TRBV9 and TRBJ2-3; 7 positions agree with TRBD2. Trimming cost V 6 bases and J 3 bases; bases outside gene matches: 10. Germline V gene data show CDR1 as SGDLS and CDR2 as YYNGEE. The CDR3 runs 15 residues. The CDR3 is CASTAGLAVTDTQYF. CDR3 nucleotide sequence: TGTGCCAGCACCGCCGGGCTAGCGGTTACAGATACGCAGTATTTT. Full variable domain (rest looked up from reference TRBV9 and TRBJ2-3): DSGVTQTPKHLITATGQRVTLRCSPRSGDLSVYWYQQSLDQGLQFLIQYYNGEERAKGNILERFSAQQFPDLHSELNLSSLELGDSALYFCASTAGLAVTDTQYFGPGTRLTVL.

The chain combines TRBV5-6 with TRBJ2-7, with 7 bases fitting TRBD2. V was clipped by 0 bases and J by 6 bases; unmatched bases: 12. Germline V gene data show CDR1 as SGHDT and CDR2 as YYEEEE. This CDR3 is 16 amino acids long. The CDR3 reads CASSLGSRGGHAEQYF. The CDR3, as DNA: TGTGCCAGCAGCTTGGGGTCTCGGGGAGGGCACGCCGAGCAGTACTTC.

This chain connects TRBV27 to TRBJ2-7; 10 bases fit TRBD2. This CDR3 spans 17 amino acids. Germline lookup yields CDR1 MNHEY and CDR2 SMNVEV (reference sequence). V shed 7 bases and J 1 base; nucleotides not matched to a gene: 13. Here the CDR3 DNA reads TGTGCCAGCAAAACTAAAAGAGGACTAGCGGAATCCTACGAGCAGTACTTC. Translated, it gives CASKTKRGLAESYEQYF.

The chain joins TRBV4-2 to TRBJ2-7; 9 bases are a match to TRBD2. The length of the CDR3 is 15 residues. The germline V gene encodes CDR1 LGHNA and CDR2 YNFKEQ. The ends lost 1 base at V and 9 bases at J; junction bases unmatched: 10. This CDR3 is CASSQVASGNHGQYF. Written as DNA, the CDR3 is TGTGCCAGCAGCCAAGTGGCTAGCGGGAATCACGGGCAGTACTTC.

The chain couples TRBV4-1 to TRBJ1-4, with a possible D match to TRBD1 (5 bases). Trimming took off 3 bases at V and 3 bases at J, with 11 bases between the two ends. The CDR3 is 15 residues long. Germline V gene sequence: CDR1 MGHRA, CDR2 YSYEKL. DNA for the CDR3: TGCGCCAGCAGCCAGCGGGGGTCTCCTAATGAAAAACTGTTTTTT. This encodes CASSQRGSPNEKLFF.

The chain joins TRBV29-1 to TRBJ2-3, with D unclear. Trimming stripped 2 bases from V and 7 bases from J, with 7 bases between. Looked up from germline, CDR1 is SQVTM and CDR2 is ANQGSEA. The CDR3 is 11 residues long. The DNA of the CDR3 is TGCAGCGTTGAAAAGCTCAATACGCAGTATTTT. It encodes CSVEKLNTQYF.

As concerns this clone: At one end, the junction sequence differs from germline, possibly due to a read error. The gene calls are TRBV7-9 and TRBJ2-1, with 9 bases matching TRBD2. Germline V gene sequence: CDR1 SEHNR, CDR2 FQNEAQ (reference sequence). This CDR3 is built from 15 residues. The CDR3 nucleotides are TGTGCCAGCAGCTCCAGACTAGCGGAGTACAATAAGCAGTTCTTC. Amino acids: CASSSRLAEYNKQFF.

The rearrangement uses TRBV9 and TRBJ1-2; perhaps TRBD1 as D (6 bases). This CDR3 contains 10 residues. The germline V gene encodes CDR1 SGDLS and CDR2 YYNGEE. Trimming took off 6 bases at V and 6 bases at J, with 6 bases between the two ends. In DNA, the CDR3 is TGTGCCAGCACAGGGGATGGCTACACCTTC. This encodes CASTGDGYTF. The full variable domain, its missing parts supplied by reference TRBV9 and TRBJ1-2, is DSGVTQTPKHLITATGQRVTLRCSPRSGDLSVYWYQQSLDQGLQFLIQYYNGEERAKGNILERFSAQQFPDLHSELNLSSLELGDSALYFCASTGDGYTFGSGTRLTVV.

The chain is built from TRBV15 and TRBJ2-6, with D perhaps TRBD1 (5 bases). With 6 bases removed from V and 0 bases from J, the gap between germline ends came to 12 bases. CDR3 length: 16 residues. Germline V CDR1 and CDR2: LNHNV, YYDKDF (reference sequence). The CDR3, as DNA: TGTGCCACCAGAAACAGGCTACGCTCTGGGGCCAACGTCCTGACTTTC. It yields the protein CATRNRLRSGANVLTF.

The V gene is TRBV29-1, the J gene TRBJ2-7, with 10 bases aligning to TRBD1. The CDR3 consists of 16 residues. The germline V gene encodes CDR1 SQVTM and CDR2 ANQGSEA. V was pared by 7 bases and J by 6 bases, with 18 bases of the junction left unmatched. The CDR3 sequence is CSAEGYMGQGRGEQYF. As DNA, the CDR3 is TGCAGCGCCGAAGGGTATATGGGACAGGGGAGGGGCGAGCAGTACTTC.

The rearrangement uses TRBV4-1 and TRBJ1-1; TRBD1 agrees at 7 bases. In germline, CDR1 is MGHRA, CDR2 YSYEKL. The CDR3 extends over 16 amino acids. The V segment lost 0 bases and the J segment 1 base; nucleotides outside the gene matches: 5. This chain's CDR3 is CASSQDLWTGNTEAFF. As DNA, the CDR3 is TGCGCCAGCAGCCAAGATTTGTGGACAGGGAACACTGAAGCTTTCTTT.